This TCR beta chain is drawn from a study of blood T cells in healthy people across ages. Study details: With template switching, about one barcoded beta molecule was captured per two T cells.

Germline values: CDR1 MGHRA, CDR2 YSYEKL. Trimming stripped 0 bases from V and 11 bases from J, with 13 bases between. This CDR3 is built from 13 residues. A sample-barcoded 5' primer and a J-beta primer mix were used in a second PCR of roughly 7 to 11 cycles. Each cDNA molecule, via a template-switch adaptor with 12 random nucleotides, was tagged. MiXCR, run by TCRdb on the 5' RACE reads, gives a single entry per CDR3 protein. The table records 920,000 or so distinct CDR3 sequences, around 45% of them present only once. This clonotype was seen ten or more times. What it recognizes is unknown. The study's findings and limits: Unsorted PBMC material precluded a definitive naive versus antigen-experienced comparison. Both naive CD4+ cell counts and diversity were greater in long-lived donors than in aged donors.

The receptor was derived from a woman aged 55-69 years in good health. The sample comprised blood. J is TRBJ2-5 and V is TRBV4-1; D gene unclear. CDR3 loop: CASSQEESSEQYF. The CDR3 DNA reads as TGCGCCAGCAGCCAAGAAGAATCATCTGAGCAGTACTTC.